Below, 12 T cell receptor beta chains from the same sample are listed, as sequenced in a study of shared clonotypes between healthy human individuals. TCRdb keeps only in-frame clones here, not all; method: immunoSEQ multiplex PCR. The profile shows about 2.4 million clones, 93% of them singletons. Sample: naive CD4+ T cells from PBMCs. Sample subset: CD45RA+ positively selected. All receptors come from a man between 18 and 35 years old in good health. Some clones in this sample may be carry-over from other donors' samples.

CDR3 in DNA: TGTGCCAGCAGCCCTGGGGCCGGGGGGCGATACGAGCAGTACTTC. It is translated as CASSPGAGGRYEQYF. The chain is built from TRBV5-5 and TRBJ2-7, with a tentative D call TRBD2 (7 bases). V shed 4 bases and J shed 4 bases, with 18 bases lying between them. This CDR3 spans 15 amino acids. Germline V gene data show CDR1 as SGHKS and CDR2 as YYEKEE (reference sequence).

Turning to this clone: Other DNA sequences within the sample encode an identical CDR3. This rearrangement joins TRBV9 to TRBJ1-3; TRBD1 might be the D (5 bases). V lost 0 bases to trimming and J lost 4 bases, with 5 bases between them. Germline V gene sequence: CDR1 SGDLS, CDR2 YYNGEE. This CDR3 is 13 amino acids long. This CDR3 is CASSVGQGNTIYF. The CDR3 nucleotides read TGTGCCAGCAGCGTAGGACAGGGAAACACCATATATTTT.

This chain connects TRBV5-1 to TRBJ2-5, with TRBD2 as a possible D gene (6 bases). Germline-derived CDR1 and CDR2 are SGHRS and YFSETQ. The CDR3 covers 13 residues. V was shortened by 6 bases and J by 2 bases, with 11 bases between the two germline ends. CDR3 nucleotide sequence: TGCGCCAGCACCCCTGGAGGGCAAGAGACCCAGTACTTC. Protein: CASTPGGQETQYF.

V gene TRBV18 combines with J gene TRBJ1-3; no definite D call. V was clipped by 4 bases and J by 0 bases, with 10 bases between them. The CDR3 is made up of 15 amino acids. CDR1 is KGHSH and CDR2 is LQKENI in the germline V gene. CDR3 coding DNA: TGTGCCAGCTCACAAGGACTGAGCTCTGGAAACACCATATATTTT. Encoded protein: CASSQGLSSGNTIYF.

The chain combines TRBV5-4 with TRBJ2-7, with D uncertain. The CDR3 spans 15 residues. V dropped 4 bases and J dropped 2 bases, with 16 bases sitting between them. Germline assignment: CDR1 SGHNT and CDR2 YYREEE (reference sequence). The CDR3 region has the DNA TGTGCCAGCAGCGCCTGGGAAGCGTACGCCTACGAGCAGTACTTC. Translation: CASSAWEAYAYEQYF.

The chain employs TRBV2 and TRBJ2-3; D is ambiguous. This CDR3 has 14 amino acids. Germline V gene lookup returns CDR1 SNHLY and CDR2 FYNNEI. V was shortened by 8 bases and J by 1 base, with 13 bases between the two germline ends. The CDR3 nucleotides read TGTGCCAGCTTGAAGGATAGGGGCACAGATACGCAGTATTTT. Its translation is CASLKDRGTDTQYF.

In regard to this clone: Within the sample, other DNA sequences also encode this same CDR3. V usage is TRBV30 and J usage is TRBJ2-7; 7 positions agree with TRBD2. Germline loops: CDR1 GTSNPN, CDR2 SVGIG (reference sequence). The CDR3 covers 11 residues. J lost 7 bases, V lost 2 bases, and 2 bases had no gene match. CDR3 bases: TGTGCCTGGAGTTGGGGGGGAGAGCAGTACTTC. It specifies CAWSWGGEQYF.

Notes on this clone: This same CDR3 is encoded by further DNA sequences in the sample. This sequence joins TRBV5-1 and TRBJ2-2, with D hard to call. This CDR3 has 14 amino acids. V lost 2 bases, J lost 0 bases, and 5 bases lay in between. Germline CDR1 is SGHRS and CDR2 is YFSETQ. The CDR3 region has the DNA TGCGCCAGCAGCTTCACCGCGAACACCGGGGAGCTGTTTTTT. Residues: CASSFTANTGELFF.

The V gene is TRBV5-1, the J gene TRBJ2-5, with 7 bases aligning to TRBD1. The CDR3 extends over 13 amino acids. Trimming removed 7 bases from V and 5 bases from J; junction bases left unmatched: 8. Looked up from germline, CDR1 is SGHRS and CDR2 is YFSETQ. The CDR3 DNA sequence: TGCGCCAGCCTTCAGGGGGACGGTGAGACCCAGTACTTC. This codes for CASLQGDGETQYF.

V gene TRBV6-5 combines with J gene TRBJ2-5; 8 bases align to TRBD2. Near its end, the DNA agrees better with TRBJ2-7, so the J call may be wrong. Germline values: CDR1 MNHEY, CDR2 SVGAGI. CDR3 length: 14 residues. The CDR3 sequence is CASSGLAGSYEQYF. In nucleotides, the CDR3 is TGTGCCAGCAGCGGGCTAGCGGGTTCCTACGAGCAGTACTTC.

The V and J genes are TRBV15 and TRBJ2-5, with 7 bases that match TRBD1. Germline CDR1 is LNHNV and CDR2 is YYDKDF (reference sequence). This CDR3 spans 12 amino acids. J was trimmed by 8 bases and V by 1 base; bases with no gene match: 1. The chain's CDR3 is CATSRGQGTQYF. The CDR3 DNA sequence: TGTGCCACCAGCAGAGGACAGGGAACCCAGTACTTC.

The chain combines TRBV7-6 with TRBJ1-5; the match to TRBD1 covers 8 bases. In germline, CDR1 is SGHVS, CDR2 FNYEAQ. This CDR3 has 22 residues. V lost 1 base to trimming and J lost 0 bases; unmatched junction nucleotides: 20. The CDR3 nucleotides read TGTGCCAGCAGCTTAGGGGGGACAGGCCAGCGTAGGGCCTTATATAGCAATCAGCCCCAGCATTTT. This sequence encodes CASSLGGTGQRRALYSNQPQHF.